The present T cell receptor beta chain was sequenced within a study of regulatory T cells in long-lasting Graves disease (dated by TCRdb to the early 2020s). At the level of the whole study: Antithyroid drugs had been taken for less than 3 months by newly diagnosed Graves' disease patients. Peripheral blood TCR sequencing and RNA sequencing compared persistent Graves' disease patients with newly diagnosed Graves' disease patients. The study took place in China and was registered as a clinical trial. A total of some 33 samples were covered by TCR sequencing, comprising around 13 persistent and around 20 newly diagnosed Graves' disease patients. Here is what the overall study found, with its caveats: Only the TCR beta chain was sequenced and analyzed. As a limitation, the authors acknowledged that the small sample size may reduce accuracy. Compared with newly diagnosed patients, persistent Graves' disease patients had lower TCR Shannon entropy and fewer highly expanded clones, which suggests clonal expansion. The study examined only peripheral blood because the primary lesion, thyroid tissue, could not be accessed. A larger number of public clonotypes was shared among persistent patients (approximately 2,500) than among newly diagnosed patients (around 970). TRBV28, TRBJ1-2 and TRBJ2-5 were preferentially used in persistent disease, while TRBV20-1 and TRBJ2-1 were favored in newly diagnosed disease.

The library was generated by multiplex PCR. The sample was run on an Illumina HiSeq 4000. To build TCR beta libraries, CDR3 regions were amplified by Arm-PCR using iRepertoire HTBI primers. Before sequencing, the PCR products went through gel purification. Per the source publication's procedure: Across samples, 55 to 80 TRBV and 12 to 15 TRBJ segments were identified and used for gene usage analysis of CDR3 amino acid clonotypes. COPE and FqMerger were used to merge the filtered high-quality paired reads into contigs. BLAST was used to align contigs to the IMGT TRBV, TRBD and TRBJ reference genes, and CDR3 was defined following IMGT. Clonotypes above 0.1% frequency were classified as highly expanded clones. Repertoire diversity was measured by Shannon entropy, and V-J evenness by the Gini coefficient. A clonotype was considered public if more than one individual shared it. TCRdb applied fastp at Q25 and MiXCR to the public reads, then kept only in-frame beta chains. Each CDR3 protein gets just one entry, which takes the most common genes and DNA from the rows behind it. The V and J calls and clone size come from TCRdb's table, not from the authors' own analysis. The sample table records 300,000 to 400,000 distinct CDR3 sequences; around 15% of these occur just once. The ten largest clones add up to about a fifth of the sample.

The time point tag for this specimen amounts to: newly diagnosed GD, antithyroid drugs for less than 3 months. RNA was extracted from PBMCs in TRIzol for both TCR sequencing and RNA sequencing. The diagnosis of Graves' disease was made according to American Thyroid Association guidelines. Patients were recruited from an endocrinology department in Xi'an, China. Each patient gave 9 to 10 milliliters of peripheral blood, collected in an EDTA anticoagulant tube. Ficoll Paque Plus density gradient separation was used to isolate PBMCs, and no further T cell sorting was performed. An Agilent 2100 Bioanalyzer and agarose gel were used to check RNA quality, and a NanoDrop 2000 was used to measure RNA concentration. From the cysteine up to the phenylalanine, the CDR3 has a length of 16 residues. Only the CDR3 portion is preserved as DNA: 48 bases, with reading frame beginning at the first base. CDR1 and CDR2 (SGHAT, FQNNGV) derive from the germline V gene.

On this clonotype itself: The antigen it recognizes is unknown. This may arise from a read error, as a much more abundant clone is one base away.

The V and J genes are TRBV11-2 and TRBJ2-4, with a weak D call of TRBD2 (5 bases match). The specimen comprised peripheral blood mononuclear cells (PBMCs), sampled at new diagnosis, from a patient treated with antithyroid drugs. The receptor was derived from a female donor with Graves disease. CDR3 loop: CASSLERPRGFNEQLF. The DNA reads TGTGCCAGCAGCTTAGAGCGACCCCGGGGATTCAATGAGCAGCTCTTC.